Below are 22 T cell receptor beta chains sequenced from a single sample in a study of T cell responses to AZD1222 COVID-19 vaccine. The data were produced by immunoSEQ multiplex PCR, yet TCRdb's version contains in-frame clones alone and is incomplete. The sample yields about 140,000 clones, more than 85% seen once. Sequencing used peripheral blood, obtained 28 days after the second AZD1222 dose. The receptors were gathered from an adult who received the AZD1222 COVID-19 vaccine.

CDR3 nucleotide sequence: TGTGCCAGCAGCGGGGAAGGGGCCTACGAGCAGTACTTC. Its protein product is CASSGEGAYEQYF. This chain joins TRBV3-1 (or the pseudogene TRBV3-2) and TRBJ2-7; TRBD1 might be the D (5 bases). CDR3 length: 13 residues. Germline values: CDR1 LGHDT, CDR2 YNNKEL (reference sequence). Trimming pared 5 bases from V and 2 bases from J, leaving 10 bases between.

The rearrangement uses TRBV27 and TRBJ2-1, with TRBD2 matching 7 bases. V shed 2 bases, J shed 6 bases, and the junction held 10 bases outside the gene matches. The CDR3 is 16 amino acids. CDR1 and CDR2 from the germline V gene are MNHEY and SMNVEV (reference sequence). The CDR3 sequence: CASSLPLGGRSNEQFF. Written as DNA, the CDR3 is TGTGCCAGCAGTTTACCCCTTGGCGGGAGAAGCAATGAGCAGTTCTTC.

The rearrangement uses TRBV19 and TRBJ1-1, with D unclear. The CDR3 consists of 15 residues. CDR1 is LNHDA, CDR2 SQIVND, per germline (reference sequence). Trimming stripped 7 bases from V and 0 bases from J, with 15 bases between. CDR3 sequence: CASTLGPDMNTEAFF. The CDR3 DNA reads TGTGCCAGTACCCTCGGGCCAGACATGAACACTGAAGCTTTCTTT.

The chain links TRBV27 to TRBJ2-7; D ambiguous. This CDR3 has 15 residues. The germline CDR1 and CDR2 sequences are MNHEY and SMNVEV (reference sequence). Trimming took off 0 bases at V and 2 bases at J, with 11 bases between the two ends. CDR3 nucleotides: TGTGCCAGCAGTTTATCTAAGGGTTCCCCCTACGAGCAGTACTTC. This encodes CASSLSKGSPYEQYF.

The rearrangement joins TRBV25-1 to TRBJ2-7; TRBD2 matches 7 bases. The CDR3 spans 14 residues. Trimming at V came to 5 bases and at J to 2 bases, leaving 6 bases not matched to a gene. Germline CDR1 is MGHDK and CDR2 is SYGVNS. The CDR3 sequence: CASSRPSGAYEQYF. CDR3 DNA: TGTGCCAGCAGTCGGCCTAGCGGCGCCTACGAGCAGTACTTC.

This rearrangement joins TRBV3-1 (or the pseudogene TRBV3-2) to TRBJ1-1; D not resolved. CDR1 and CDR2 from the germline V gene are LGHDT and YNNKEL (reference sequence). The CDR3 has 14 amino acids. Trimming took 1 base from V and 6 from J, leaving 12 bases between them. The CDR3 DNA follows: TGTGCCAGCAGCCAAGTGGGCCCCGGCGCTGAAGCTTTCTTT. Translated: CASSQVGPGAEAFF.

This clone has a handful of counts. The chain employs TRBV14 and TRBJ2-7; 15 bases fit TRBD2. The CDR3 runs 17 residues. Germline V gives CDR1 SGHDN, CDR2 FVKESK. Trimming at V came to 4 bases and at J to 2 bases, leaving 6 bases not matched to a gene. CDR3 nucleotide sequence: TGTGCCAGCAGCCCGGGGACTAGCGGGAGGCAGACCTACGAGCAGTACTTC. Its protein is CASSPGTSGRQTYEQYF. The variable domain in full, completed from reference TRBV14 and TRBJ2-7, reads EAGVTQFPSHSVIEKGQTVTLRCDPISGHDNLYWYRRVMGKEIKFLLHFVKESKQDESGMPNNRFLAERTGGTYSTLKVQPAELEDSGVYFCASSPGTSGRQTYEQYFGPGTRLTVT.

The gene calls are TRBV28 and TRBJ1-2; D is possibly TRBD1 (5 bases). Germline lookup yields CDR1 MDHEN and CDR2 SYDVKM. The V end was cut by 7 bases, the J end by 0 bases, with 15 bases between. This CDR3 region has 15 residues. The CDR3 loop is CASTWRQGPNYGYTF. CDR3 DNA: TGTGCCAGCACCTGGCGGCAGGGACCTAACTATGGCTACACCTTC.

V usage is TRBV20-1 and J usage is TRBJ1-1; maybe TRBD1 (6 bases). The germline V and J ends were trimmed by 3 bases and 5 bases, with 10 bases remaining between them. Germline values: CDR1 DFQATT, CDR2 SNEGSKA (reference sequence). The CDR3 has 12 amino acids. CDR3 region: CSASAGATEAFF. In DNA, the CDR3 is TGCAGTGCTAGTGCGGGGGCTACTGAAGCTTTCTTT.

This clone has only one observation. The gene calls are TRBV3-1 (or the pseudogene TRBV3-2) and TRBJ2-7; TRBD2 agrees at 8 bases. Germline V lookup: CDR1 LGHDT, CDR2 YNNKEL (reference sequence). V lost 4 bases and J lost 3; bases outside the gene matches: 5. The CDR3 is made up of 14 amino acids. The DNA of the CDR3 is TGTGCCAGCAGCCGCGAGAGCGGGAGCTACGAGCAGTACTTC. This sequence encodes CASSRESGSYEQYF.

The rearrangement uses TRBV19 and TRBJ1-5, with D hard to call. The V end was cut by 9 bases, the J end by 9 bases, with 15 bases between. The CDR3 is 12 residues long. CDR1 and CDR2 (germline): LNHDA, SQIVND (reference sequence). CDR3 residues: CASAGPSGPQHF. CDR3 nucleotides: TGTGCCAGCGCCGGGCCCAGCGGGCCCCAGCATTTT.

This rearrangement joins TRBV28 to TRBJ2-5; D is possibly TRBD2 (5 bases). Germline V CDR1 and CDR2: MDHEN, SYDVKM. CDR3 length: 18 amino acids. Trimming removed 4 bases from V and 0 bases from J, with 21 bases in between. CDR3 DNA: TGTGCCAGCAGTTCCCCACTAGTATCGCCAGCGTACCAAGAGACCCAGTACTTC. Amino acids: CASSSPLVSPAYQETQYF.

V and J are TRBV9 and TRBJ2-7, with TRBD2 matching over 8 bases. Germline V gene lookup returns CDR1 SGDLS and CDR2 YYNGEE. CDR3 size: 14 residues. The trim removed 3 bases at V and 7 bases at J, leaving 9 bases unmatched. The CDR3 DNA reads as TGTGCCAGCAGCGCCTTGGACGGGAGGGATGAGCAGTACTTC. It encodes CASSALDGRDEQYF.

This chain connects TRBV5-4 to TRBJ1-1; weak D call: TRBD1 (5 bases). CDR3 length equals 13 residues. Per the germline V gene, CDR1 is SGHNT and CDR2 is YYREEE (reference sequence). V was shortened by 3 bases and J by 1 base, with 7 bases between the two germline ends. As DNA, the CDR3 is TGTGCCAGCAGCTCCGGGGCGAACACTGAAGCTTTCTTT. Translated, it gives CASSSGANTEAFF.

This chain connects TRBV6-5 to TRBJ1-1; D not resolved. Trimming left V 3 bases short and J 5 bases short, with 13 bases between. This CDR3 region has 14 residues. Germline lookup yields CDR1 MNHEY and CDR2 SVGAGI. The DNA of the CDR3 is TGTGCCAGCAGTTATGTCGAGGGAGGAACTGAAGCTTTCTTT. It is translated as CASSYVEGGTEAFF.

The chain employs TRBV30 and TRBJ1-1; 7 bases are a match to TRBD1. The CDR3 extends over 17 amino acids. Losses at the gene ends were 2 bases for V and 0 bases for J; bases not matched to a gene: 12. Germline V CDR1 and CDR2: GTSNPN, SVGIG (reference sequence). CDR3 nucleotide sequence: TGTGCCTGGAGTCCCCCGGGACAGCCGCTTATGAACACTGAAGCTTTCTTT. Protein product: CAWSPPGQPLMNTEAFF.

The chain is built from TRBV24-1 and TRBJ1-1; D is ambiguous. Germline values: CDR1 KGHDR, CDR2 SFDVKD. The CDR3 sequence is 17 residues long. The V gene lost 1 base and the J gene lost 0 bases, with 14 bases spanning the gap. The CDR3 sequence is CATSDFSTSSMNTEAFF. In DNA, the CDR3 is TGTGCCACCAGTGATTTTAGTACATCTTCCATGAACACTGAAGCTTTCTTT.

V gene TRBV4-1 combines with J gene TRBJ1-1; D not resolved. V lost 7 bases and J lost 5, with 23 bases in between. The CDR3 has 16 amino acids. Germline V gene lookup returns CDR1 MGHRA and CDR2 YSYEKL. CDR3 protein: CASNEGTTGRWTEAFF. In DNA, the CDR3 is TGCGCCAGCAACGAAGGTACCACGGGGAGATGGACTGAAGCTTTCTTT.

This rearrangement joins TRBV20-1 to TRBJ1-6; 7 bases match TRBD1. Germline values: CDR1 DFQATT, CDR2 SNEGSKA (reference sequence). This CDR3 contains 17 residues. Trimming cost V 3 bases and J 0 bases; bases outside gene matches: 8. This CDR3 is CSASRGQDGSYNSPLHF. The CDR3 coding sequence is TGCAGTGCTAGTCGAGGACAGGACGGCTCCTATAATTCACCCCTCCACTTT.

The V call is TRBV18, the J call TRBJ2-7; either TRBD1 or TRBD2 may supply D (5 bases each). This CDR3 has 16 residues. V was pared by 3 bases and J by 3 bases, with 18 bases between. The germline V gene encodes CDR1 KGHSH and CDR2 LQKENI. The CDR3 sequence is CASSPLSGTESYEQYF. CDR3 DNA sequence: TGTGCCAGCTCACCCCTCTCCGGGACGGAGAGCTACGAGCAGTACTTC.

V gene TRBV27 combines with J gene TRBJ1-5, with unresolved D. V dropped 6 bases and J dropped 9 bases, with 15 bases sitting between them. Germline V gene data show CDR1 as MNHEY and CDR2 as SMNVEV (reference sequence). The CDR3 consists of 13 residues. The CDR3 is CASSLFSWGPQHF. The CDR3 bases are TGTGCCAGCAGCCTCTTTTCCTGGGGGCCCCAGCATTTT.

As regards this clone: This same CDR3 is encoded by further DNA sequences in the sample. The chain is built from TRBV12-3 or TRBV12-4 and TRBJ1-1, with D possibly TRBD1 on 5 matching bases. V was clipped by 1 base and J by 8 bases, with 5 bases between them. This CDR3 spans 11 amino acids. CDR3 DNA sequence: TGTGCCAGCAGTTTAGGGACAGAAGCTTTCTTT. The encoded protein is CASSLGTEAFF.